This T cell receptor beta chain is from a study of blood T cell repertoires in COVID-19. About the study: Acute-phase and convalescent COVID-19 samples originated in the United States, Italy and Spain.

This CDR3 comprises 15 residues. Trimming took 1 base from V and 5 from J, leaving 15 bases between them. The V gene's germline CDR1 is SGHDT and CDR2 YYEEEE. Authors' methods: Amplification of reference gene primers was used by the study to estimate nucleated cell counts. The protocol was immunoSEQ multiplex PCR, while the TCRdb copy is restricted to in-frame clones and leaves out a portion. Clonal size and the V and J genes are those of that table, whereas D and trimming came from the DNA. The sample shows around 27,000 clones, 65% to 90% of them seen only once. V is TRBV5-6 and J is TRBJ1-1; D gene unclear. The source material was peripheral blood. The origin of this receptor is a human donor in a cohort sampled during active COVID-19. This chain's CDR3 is CASSLSGPLRTEAFF. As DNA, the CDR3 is TGTGCCAGCAGCTTGAGCGGCCCACTGAGGACTGAAGCTTTCTTT.